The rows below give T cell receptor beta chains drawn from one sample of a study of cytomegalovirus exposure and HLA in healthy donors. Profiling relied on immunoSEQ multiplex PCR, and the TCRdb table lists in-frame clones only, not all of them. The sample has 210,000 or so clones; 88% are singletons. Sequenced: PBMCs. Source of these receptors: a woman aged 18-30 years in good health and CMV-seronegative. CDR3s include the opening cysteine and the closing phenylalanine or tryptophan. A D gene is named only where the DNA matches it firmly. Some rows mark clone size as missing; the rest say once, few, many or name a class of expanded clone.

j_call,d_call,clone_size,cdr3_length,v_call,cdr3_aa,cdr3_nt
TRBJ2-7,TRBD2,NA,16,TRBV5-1,CASSLGGLAGMNEQYF,TGCGCCAGCAGCTTGGGAGGACTAGCGGGAATGAACGAGCAGTACTTC
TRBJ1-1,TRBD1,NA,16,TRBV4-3,CASSQAPQGAGTEAFF,TGCGCCAGCAGCCAGGCCCCACAGGGGGCGGGTACTGAAGCTTTCTTT
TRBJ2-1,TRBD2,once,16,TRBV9,CASSVGPAGPYNEQFF,TGTGCCAGCAGCGTAGGCCCAGCGGGGCCATACAATGAGCAGTTCTTC
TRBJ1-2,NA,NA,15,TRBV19,CASREGGASRGGYTF,TGTGCCAGTAGGGAGGGTGGGGCTTCACGCGGTGGCTACACCTTC
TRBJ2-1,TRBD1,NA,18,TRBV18,CASSPRMASGGPYNEQFF,TGTGCCAGCTCACCACGGATGGCGTCAGGGGGCCCCTACAATGAGCAGTTCTTC
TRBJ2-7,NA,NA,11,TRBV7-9,CASSSRREQYF,TGTGCCAGCAGCTCTCGCAGGGAGCAGTACTTC
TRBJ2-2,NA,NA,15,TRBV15,CATSNPIDRTGELFF,TGTGCCACCAGCAACCCCATTGACAGGACTGGGGAGCTGTTTTTT
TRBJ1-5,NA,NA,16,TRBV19,CASSSLTQRGYQPQHF,TGTGCCAGTAGTTCCCTGACCCAGCGAGGCTATCAGCCCCAGCATTTT
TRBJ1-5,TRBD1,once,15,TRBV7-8,CASSLGGQGNQPQHF,TGTGCCAGCAGCTTAGGTGGACAGGGCAATCAGCCCCAGCATTTT
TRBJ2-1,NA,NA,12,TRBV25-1,CASSRSKGGQFF,TGTGCCAGCAGTCGAAGTAAGGGAGGGCAGTTCTTC
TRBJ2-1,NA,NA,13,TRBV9,CASSESTYNEQFF,TGTGCCAGCAGCGAGAGCACCTACAATGAGCAGTTCTTC
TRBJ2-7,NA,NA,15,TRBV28,CATTATKGTGEEQYF,TGTGCCACCACGGCTACCAAGGGGACGGGGGAAGAGCAGTACTTC
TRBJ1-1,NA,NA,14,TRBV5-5,CASSLALENTEAFF,TGTGCCAGCAGCTTGGCTCTAGAGAACACTGAAGCTTTCTTT
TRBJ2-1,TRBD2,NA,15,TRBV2,CASSDPSGSYNEQFF,TGTGCCAGCAGCGACCCTAGCGGGAGCTACAATGAGCAGTTCTTC
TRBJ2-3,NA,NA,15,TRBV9,CASSGTQGSTDTQYF,TGTGCCAGCAGCGGGACGCAGGGAAGCACAGATACGCAGTATTTT
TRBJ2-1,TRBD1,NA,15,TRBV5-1,CASSLRDRVPDEQFF,TGCGCCAGCAGCTTGAGGGACAGGGTCCCCGATGAGCAGTTCTTC
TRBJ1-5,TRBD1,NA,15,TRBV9,CASSVGDRVSQPQHF,TGTGCCAGCAGCGTAGGCGACAGGGTGAGTCAGCCCCAGCATTTT
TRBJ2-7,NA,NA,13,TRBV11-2,CASSREVHYEQYF,TGTGCCAGCAGCCGCGAGGTCCACTACGAGCAGTACTTC
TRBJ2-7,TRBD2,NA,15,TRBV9,CASSVGISGAYEQYF,TGTGCCAGCAGCGTAGGGATTAGCGGGGCCTACGAGCAGTACTTC
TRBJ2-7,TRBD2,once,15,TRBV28,CASRPGLAGAYEQYF,TGTGCCAGCAGACCCGGACTAGCGGGAGCCTACGAGCAGTACTTC
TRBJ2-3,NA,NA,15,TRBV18,CASSFRSIPTDTQYF,TGTGCCAGCTCATTTCGGTCGATCCCCACAGATACGCAGTATTTT
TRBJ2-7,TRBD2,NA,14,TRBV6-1,CASRGIAGAYEQYF,TGTGCCAGCAGGGGTATAGCGGGAGCCTACGAGCAGTACTTC
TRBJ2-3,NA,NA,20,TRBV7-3,CASSVTESPPGLPRADTQYF,TGTGCCAGCAGCGTCACCGAGAGCCCACCGGGACTCCCACGGGCAGATACGCAGTATTTT
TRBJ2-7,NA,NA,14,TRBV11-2,CASRRSQGGGEQYF,TGTGCCAGCAGACGTTCGCAGGGAGGAGGCGAGCAGTACTTC
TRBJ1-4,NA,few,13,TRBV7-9,CASSLGRDEKLFF,TGTGCCAGCAGCTTAGGCAGGGATGAAAAACTGTTTTTT
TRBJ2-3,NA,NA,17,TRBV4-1,CASSQVGRQASTDTQYF,TGCGCCAGCAGCCAAGTGGGTAGACAGGCGTCCACAGATACGCAGTATTTT
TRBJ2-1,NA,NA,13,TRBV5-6,CASSLILYNEQFF,TGTGCCAGCAGCTTAATTCTGTACAATGAGCAGTTCTTC
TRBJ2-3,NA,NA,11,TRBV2,CASSLVDTQYF,TGTGCCAGCAGCTTAGTAGATACGCAGTATTTT
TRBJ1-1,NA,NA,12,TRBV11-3,CASSPGDTEAFF,TGTGCCAGCAGCCCCGGGGACACTGAAGCTTTCTTT
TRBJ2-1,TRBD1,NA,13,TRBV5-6,CASSLAADREQFF,TGTGCCAGCAGCTTAGCTGCGGACAGGGAGCAGTTCTTC
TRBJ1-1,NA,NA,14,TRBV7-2,CASSLMGSSTEAFF,TGTGCCAGCAGCCTGATGGGGAGTAGCACTGAAGCTTTCTTT
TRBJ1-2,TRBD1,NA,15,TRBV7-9,CASSLVRDRGYGYTF,TGTGCCAGCAGCTTAGTTAGGGACAGGGGTTATGGCTACACCTTC
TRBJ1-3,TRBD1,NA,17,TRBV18,CASSPYPGGEAGNTIYF,TGTGCCAGCTCTCCATATCCAGGGGGCGAAGCCGGAAACACCATATATTTT
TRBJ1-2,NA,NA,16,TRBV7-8,CASSRGSTITNYGYTF,TGTGCCAGCAGCCGGGGATCTACCATTACTAACTATGGCTACACCTTC
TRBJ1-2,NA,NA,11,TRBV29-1,CSVVRGYGYTF,TGCAGCGTTGTCAGGGGCTATGGCTACACCTTC
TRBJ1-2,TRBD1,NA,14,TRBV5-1,CASSSRQGRYGYTF,TGCGCCAGCAGCTCCCGACAGGGAAGGTATGGCTACACCTTC
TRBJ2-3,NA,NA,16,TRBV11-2,CASSLFSRSSTDTQYF,TGTGCCAGCAGCTTATTCTCGCGATCTAGCACAGATACGCAGTATTTT
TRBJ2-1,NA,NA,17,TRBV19,CASSIDRGGGDTNEQFF,TGTGCCAGTAGTATAGATCGGGGAGGGGGTGATACCAATGAGCAGTTCTTC